This T cell receptor (beta chain) is drawn from a study of OX40 agonist ivuxolimab in advanced cancers. The table lists this clone with a count of one. Data came from immunoSEQ multiplex PCR; TCRdb stores just in-frame clones and leaves some out. The data hold about 90,000 clones, with around 90% observed a single time. Blood sampling took place at baseline, cycle 4 day 1, and cycle 7 day 1. The source is an adult with an advanced solid tumor such as melanoma, head and neck, liver or kidney cancer. The sequences come from CD4+ or CD8+ T cells sorted from blood, collected in a trial of the OX40 agonist ivuxolimab.

CDR3: CASSVAGQGWEQYF. For the CDR3, the DNA is TGTGCCAGCAGCGTAGCGGGACAGGGGTGGGAGCAGTACTTC. The rearrangement joins TRBV9 to TRBJ2-7; 10 nucleotides align to TRBD1. The CDR3 spans 14 residues. V dropped 0 bases and J dropped 7; count of bases not matched to a gene: 4. CDR1 and CDR2 from the germline V gene are SGDLS and YYNGEE.